This TCR beta chain was identified during a study of T cell changes during pregnancy in multiple sclerosis. This CDR3 has 12 residues. After removal of 6 bases from V and 6 bases from J, the junction contained 5 bases not matched to a gene. The germline gives CDR1 ENHRY, CDR2 SYGVKD. The assay was immunoSEQ multiplex PCR, and TCRdb's table has in-frame clones only and misses some. The sample consists of about 97,000 clones, less than 95% of them appearing once. This receptor was obtained from a female donor in good health, enrolled as a control in a pregnancy study. The J gene is TRBJ2-7, the V gene TRBV10-3; 7 bases match TRBD1. Here the sequenced sample was peripheral blood, taken in the second trimester of pregnancy. The CDR3 region is CAISGTESEQYF. CDR3 nucleotides: TGTGCCATCAGCGGGACAGAGAGCGAGCAGTACTTC.